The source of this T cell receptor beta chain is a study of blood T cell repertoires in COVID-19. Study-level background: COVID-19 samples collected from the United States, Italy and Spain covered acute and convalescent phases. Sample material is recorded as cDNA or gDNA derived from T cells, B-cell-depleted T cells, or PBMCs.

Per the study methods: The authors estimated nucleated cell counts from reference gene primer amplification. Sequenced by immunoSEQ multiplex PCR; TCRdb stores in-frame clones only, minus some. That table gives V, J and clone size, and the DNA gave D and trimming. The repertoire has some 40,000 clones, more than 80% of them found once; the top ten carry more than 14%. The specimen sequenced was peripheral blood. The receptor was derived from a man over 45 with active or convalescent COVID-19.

CDR3 residues: CASRLGDYGYTF. CDR3 in DNA: TGTGCCAGTAGACTAGGAGACTATGGCTACACCTTC. The genes are TRBV19 and TRBJ1-2; D unclear. V shed 6 bases and J shed 3 bases, with 8 bases lying between them. Germline values: CDR1 LNHDA, CDR2 SQIVND (reference sequence). The CDR3 contains 12 residues. Full variable domain (outside the CDR3, taken from reference TRBV19 and TRBJ1-2): DGGITQSPKYLFRKEGQNVTLSCEQNLNHDAMYWYRQDPGQGLRLIYYSQIVNDFQKGDIAEGYSVSREKKESFPLTVTSAQKNPTAFYLCASRLGDYGYTFGSGTRLTVV.